The clone carrying this TCR beta chain turned up a few times. These data are taken from a study of blood T cells in healthy people across ages. A sample-barcoded 5' primer and a J-beta primer mix were used in a second PCR of roughly 7 to 11 cycles. Every individual sample yielded 2.5 million or more paired-end reads (each containing CDR3). In TCRdb, the 5' RACE reads were re-called with MiXCR into one record per CDR3 protein. The sample shows around 800,000 distinct CDR3 sequences, around 62% of them seen only once. CDR3 length equals 14 residues. V lost 5 bases to trimming and J lost 2 bases; unmatched junction nucleotides: 3. Per germline, CDR1 MNHEY and CDR2 SVGEGT.

Sequencing was carried out using blood. This chain connects TRBV6-2 or TRBV6-3 to TRBJ2-5; TRBD1 matches 9 bases. The TCR sequence derives from a man aged 25 to 40 in good health. The CDR3 here is CASSKDRGQETQYF. The CDR3 DNA reads as TGTGCCAGCAGTAAGGACAGGGGTCAAGAGACCCAGTACTTC.